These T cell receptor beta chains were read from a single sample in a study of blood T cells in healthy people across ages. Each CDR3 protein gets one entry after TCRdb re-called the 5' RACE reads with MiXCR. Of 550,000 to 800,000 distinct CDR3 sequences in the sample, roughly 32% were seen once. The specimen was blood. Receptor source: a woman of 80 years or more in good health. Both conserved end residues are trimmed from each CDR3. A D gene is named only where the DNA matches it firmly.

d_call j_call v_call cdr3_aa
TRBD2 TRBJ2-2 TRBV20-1 SAAPAGGVTGELF
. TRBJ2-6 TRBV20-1 SARDPFRANVLT
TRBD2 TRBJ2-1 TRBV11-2 ASSLMGLGQVNEQF
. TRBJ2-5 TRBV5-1 ASSGGTAEETQY
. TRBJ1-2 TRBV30 AVTKGVDGYT
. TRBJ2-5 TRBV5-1 ASSSLSGGQETQY
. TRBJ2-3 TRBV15 ATSSLRASTDTQY
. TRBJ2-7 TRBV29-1 SGGFSYEQY
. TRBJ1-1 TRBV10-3 AISGPGSSSEAF
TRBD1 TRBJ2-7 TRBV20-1 SAAPGQGYYEQY
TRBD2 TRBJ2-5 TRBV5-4 ASQRKRGGQETQY
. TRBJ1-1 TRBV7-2 ASSLVQEATEAF
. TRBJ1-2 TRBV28 ANSPYTDYGYT
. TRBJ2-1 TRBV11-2 ASSLWGFDEQF
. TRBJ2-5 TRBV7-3 ASSFGPGPQETQY
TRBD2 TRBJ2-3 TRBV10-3 AISGILAGFSDTQY
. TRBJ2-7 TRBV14 ASSPMGLTAKDEQY
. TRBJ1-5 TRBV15 ATSWGGGQQNQPQH
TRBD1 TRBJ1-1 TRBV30 AWSGQGEAF
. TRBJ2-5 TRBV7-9 ASSGLPNEQY
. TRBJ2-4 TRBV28 ASSLLGGAGRAKNIQY
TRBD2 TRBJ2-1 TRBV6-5 ASSLASGGNEQF
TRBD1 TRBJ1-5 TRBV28 ASSAQPGDRGRYSNQPQH
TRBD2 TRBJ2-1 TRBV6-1 ASRSRAGASLYNEQF
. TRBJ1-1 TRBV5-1 ASSVDLGMNTEAF
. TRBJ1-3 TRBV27 ASSSLGLGSGNTIY
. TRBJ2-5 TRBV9 ASSVGVGGGPETQY
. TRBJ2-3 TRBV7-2 ASSPPRVTDTQY
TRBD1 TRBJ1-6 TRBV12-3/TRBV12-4 ASSPPGQDRSPLH
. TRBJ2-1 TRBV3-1 ASSQVGGHRRDEQF
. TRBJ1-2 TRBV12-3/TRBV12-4 ASTTRYGYT
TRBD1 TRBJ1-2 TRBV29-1 SVEWPLGLQGTYGYT
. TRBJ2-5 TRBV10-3 AISGGRVWETQY
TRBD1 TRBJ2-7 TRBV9 ASSVSVTGGSEQY
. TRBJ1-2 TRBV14 ASSEAGIRGYT
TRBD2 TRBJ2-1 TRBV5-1 ASSLGPRGGYNEQF
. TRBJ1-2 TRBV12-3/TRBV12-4 ASCLAPPGSYGYT
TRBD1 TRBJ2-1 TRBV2 ASRTHGQAYNEQF
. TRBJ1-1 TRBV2 ASSEAQGKLPFEAF
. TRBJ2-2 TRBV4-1 ASSQLDLIANTGELF
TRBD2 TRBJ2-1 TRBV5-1 ASSEGLAGPYNEQF
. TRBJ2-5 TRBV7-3 ASSLYRQETQY
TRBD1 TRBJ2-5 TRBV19 ASSSEGTAEQETQY
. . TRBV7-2 ASSFTGDYEQY
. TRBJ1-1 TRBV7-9 ASTLSSGGEGTEAF
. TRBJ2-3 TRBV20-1 SAHVGNTDTQY
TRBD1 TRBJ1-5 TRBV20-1 GAGQASNQPQH
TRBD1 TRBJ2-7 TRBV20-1 SARGGDRGVSDEQY